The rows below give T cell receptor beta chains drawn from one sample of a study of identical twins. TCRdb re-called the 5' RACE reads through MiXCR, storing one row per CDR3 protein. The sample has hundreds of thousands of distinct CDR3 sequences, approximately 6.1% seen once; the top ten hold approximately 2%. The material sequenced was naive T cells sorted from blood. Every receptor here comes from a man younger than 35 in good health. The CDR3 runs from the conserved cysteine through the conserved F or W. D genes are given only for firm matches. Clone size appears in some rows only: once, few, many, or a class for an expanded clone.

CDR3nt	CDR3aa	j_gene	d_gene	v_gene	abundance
TGTGCCAGCAGCGATCAAAATAGCGGGAGACACGAGCAGTACTTC	CASSDQNSGRHEQYF	TRBJ2-7	TRBD2	TRBV7-9	many
TGTGCCAGCAGCCCACAAACGGGGACTGGCTACGAGCAGTACTTC	CASSPQTGTGYEQYF	TRBJ2-7	-	TRBV7-2	-
TGTGCCAGCAGTTTGCAGGGTATCGGGGAGCTGTTTTTT	CASSLQGIGELFF	TRBJ2-2	-	TRBV12-3/TRBV12-4	many
TGTGCCAGCAGTCCACCGGGACAGGGGGATGAGCAGTTCTTC	CASSPPGQGDEQFF	TRBJ2-1	TRBD1	TRBV12-3/TRBV12-4	many
TGTGCCAGCAGCTTAACCCTAGCGGGAGGCCGACTCAATGAGCAGTTCTTC	CASSLTLAGGRLNEQFF	TRBJ2-1	TRBD2	TRBV7-3	-
TGTGCCAGCAGAGACGAACTAGCGGGGAACCAAGAGACCCAGTACTTC	CASRDELAGNQETQYF	TRBJ2-5	TRBD2	TRBV6-1	many
TGTGCCTGGAATGGCGTGGAGGGCAGGGCTAGCCCGAGCTCCTACAATGAGCAGTTCTTC	CAWNGVEGRASPSSYNEQFF	TRBJ2-1	-	TRBV30	-
TGCAGCGCGCTCGGGACTAGCGGATTCCAAGAGACCCAGTACTTC	CSALGTSGFQETQYF	TRBJ2-5	TRBD2	TRBV29-1	many
TGTGCCAGCAGCTTAGCCGGGAGTAAGCAAGAGACCCAGTACTTC	CASSLAGSKQETQYF	TRBJ2-5	-	TRBV7-2	-
TGCAGTGCTCCGGCCGGACTATATTACAATGAGCAGTTCTTC	CSAPAGLYYNEQFF	TRBJ2-1	-	TRBV20-1	many
TGTGCCAGCAGCCTGACAGACCAAGAGACCCAGTACTTC	CASSLTDQETQYF	TRBJ2-5	-	TRBV7-7	many
TGTGCCAGCAGTATTATAGGGGGTCAGCCCCAGCATTTT	CASSIIGGQPQHF	TRBJ1-5	-	TRBV12-3/TRBV12-4	many
TGCGCCAGCAGCTACACTAGCGGGAGGGAAGGGAATGAGCAGTTCTTC	CASSYTSGREGNEQFF	TRBJ2-1	TRBD2	TRBV5-1	-
TGCAGTGCTAGAGATGTGGCCTTCTACTACGAGCAGTACTTC	CSARDVAFYYEQYF	TRBJ2-7	-	TRBV20-1	few
TGTGCCAGCAGCCAAGATGGAACTAGCGGGGCCTACGAGCAGTACTTC	CASSQDGTSGAYEQYF	TRBJ2-7	TRBD2	TRBV4-2	few
TGTGCCAGCAGCCAAGTGGGGACAGGGGGCAATGAAAAACTGTTTTTT	CASSQVGTGGNEKLFF	TRBJ1-4	TRBD1	TRBV3-1	few
TGTGCCAGCAGTGAAGGCAGGGGTGATCAGCCCCAGCATTTT	CASSEGRGDQPQHF	TRBJ1-5	-	TRBV25-1	many
TGTGCCAGCAGCTATATGGGTGGAGGGTCCACAGATACGCAGTATTTT	CASSYMGGGSTDTQYF	TRBJ2-3	-	TRBV11-2	few
TGTGCCAGCAGTGTCCTTACAGGGCCGACTGAAGCTTTCTTT	CASSVLTGPTEAFF	TRBJ1-1	-	TRBV2	-
TGTGCCAGCAGCGTAGACGGGACTAGGCATTACGAGCAGTACTTC	CASSVDGTRHYEQYF	TRBJ2-7	TRBD2	TRBV9	many
TGCAGTGCTTTGGGGACAGGGAACTTAGGCACCATATATTTT	CSALGTGNLGTIYF	TRBJ1-3	TRBD1	TRBV20-1	few
TGTGCCAGCAGTACCCCAGACAGAGCCTACGAGCAGTACTTC	CASSTPDRAYEQYF	TRBJ2-7	-	TRBV28	few
TGTGCCAGCAGTCTTGGGAGGGGGGGCACGGGCTACACCTTC	CASSLGRGGTGYTF	TRBJ1-2	-	TRBV12-3/TRBV12-4	few
TGTGCCAGCAGCTTAGAGGTCACGGCGGATGAGCAGTTCTTC	CASSLEVTADEQFF	TRBJ2-1	-	TRBV11-2	many
TGTGCCAGCAGTGAATGGGACACCGACACAGATACGCAGTATTTT	CASSEWDTDTDTQYF	TRBJ2-3	-	TRBV25-1	many
TGTGCCAGCAGTTTGGGGCGAGCAGAGACCCAGTACTTC	CASSLGRAETQYF	TRBJ2-5	-	TRBV5-1	many
TGTGCCAGCAGCAAAAACAGGGTGGGGTTGAACACTGAAGCTTTCTTT	CASSKNRVGLNTEAFF	TRBJ1-1	-	TRBV12-3/TRBV12-4	many
TGCGCCAGCAGCCCGACTAGCGGGAGGTCTCAGGGGACCCAGTACTTC	CASSPTSGRSQGTQYF	TRBJ2-5	TRBD2	TRBV5-1	many
TGTGCCAGCAGGGCATTCGGCTACACCTTC	CASRAFGYTF	TRBJ1-2	-	TRBV6-2/TRBV6-3	many
TGTGCCAGCAGTAACCCACTAGGGACAGGGAGGCATCAGCCCCAGCATTTT	CASSNPLGTGRHQPQHF	TRBJ1-5	TRBD1	TRBV28	many
TGTGCCAGCAGTTTAGGGGGGAAATCCTACAATGAGCAGTTCTTC	CASSLGGKSYNEQFF	TRBJ2-1	-	TRBV12-3/TRBV12-4	-
TGCGCCAGCAGCCCTAGGACTAGCGGGACCTACGAGCAGTACTTC	CASSPRTSGTYEQYF	TRBJ2-7	TRBD2	TRBV5-1	many
TGTGCCAGCAGTGTAGCGGGAGGGCGGGTGACCCAGTACTTC	CASSVAGGRVTQYF	TRBJ2-5	TRBD2	TRBV12-3/TRBV12-4	few
TGTGCCAGCAGTTTAGGTAGGGGAGGCGAGACCCAGTACTTC	CASSLGRGGETQYF	TRBJ2-5	-	TRBV5-1	many
TGTGCCACCGCTTACCCCAAAAACATTCAGTACTTC	CATAYPKNIQYF	TRBJ2-4	-	TRBV24-1	many
TGTGCCAGCAGTACTGACAGTAGCTCCTACAATGAGCAGTTCTTC	CASSTDSSSYNEQFF	TRBJ2-1	-	TRBV6-5	many
TGTGCCAGCTCACCCCTACCAAGGGCGCAAGAGACCCAGTACTTC	CASSPLPRAQETQYF	TRBJ2-5	-	TRBV18	few
TGTGCCAGCAGTTTTTTCACTGAAGCTTTCTTT	CASSFFTEAFF	TRBJ1-1	-	TRBV12-3/TRBV12-4	many
TGTGCCAGCAGTTTATGGACCGACAGGGGAGAGACCCAGTACTTC	CASSLWTDRGETQYF	TRBJ2-5	TRBD1	TRBV27	many
TGTGCCAGCAGTTTATCGGGGCCACTGGTTGTGGGGTCCTACAATGAGCAGTTCTTC	CASSLSGPLVVGSYNEQFF	TRBJ2-1	-	TRBV27	many
TGTGCCAGCAGCTCCAAGGGCCAAGAGACCCAGTACTTC	CASSSKGQETQYF	TRBJ2-5	-	TRBV7-6	-
TGCAGCGTTGAACATTTCTCCTACAATGAGCAGTTCTTC	CSVEHFSYNEQFF	TRBJ2-1	-	TRBV29-1	few
TGCAGCGTTGAAAGTGGTGAGGGAGCCAAAAACATTCAGTACTTC	CSVESGEGAKNIQYF	TRBJ2-4	-	TRBV29-1	few
TGTGCCAGCAGTTTAGCTAGCAGGGGAATAGATACGCAGTATTTT	CASSLASRGIDTQYF	TRBJ2-3	-	TRBV12-3/TRBV12-4	few
TGCAGTGCGACCCCTCGACTACAGTGGACAGATACGCAGTATTTT	CSATPRLQWTDTQYF	TRBJ2-3	-	TRBV20-1	many
TGCAGCGTTGCTCAGCGGGAGCAGTGGGCAGATACGCAGTATTTT	CSVAQREQWADTQYF	TRBJ2-3	TRBD2	TRBV29-1	many
TGCAGTGCTGAGGACGCCTACTACAATGAGCAGTTCTTC	CSAEDAYYNEQFF	TRBJ2-1	-	TRBV20-1	-